This T cell receptor beta chain stems from a study of CD8+ T cells in alopecia areata. Findings and limits, study-wide: Normal skin's resident alphabeta T cells are also sequenced in scalp samples. Under tofacitinib, fewer expanded CD8+ clones appeared among the top 100 scalp clones.

This clone has only a few counts. Its target is unknown. Sequencing used cDNA as its template, made by extracting RNA and reverse transcribing it. TCRdb's copy holds only in-frame clones and misses some; the assay was immunoSEQ multiplex PCR. The sample lists around 200,000 clones; about 53% were seen once. The treatment denotes: oral pan-JAK inhibitor, 5-10 mg twice daily. The source of this sequence is a human donor with alopecia areata. Source: CD8+ T cells sorted from blood, taken at week 24, from a patient treated with tofacitinib.

The CDR3 region has the DNA TGCAGCGGAGGGACGGATAACACTGAAGCTTTCTTT. The encoded protein is CSGGTDNTEAFF. The chain carries TRBV29-1 and TRBJ1-1, with D perhaps matching TRBD1 (5 bases). The CDR3 loop spans 12 amino acids. The germline V and J ends were trimmed by 7 bases and 2 bases, with 11 bases remaining between them. The V gene's germline CDR1 is SQVTM and CDR2 ANQGSEA.